A single sample gave rise to the 21 T cell receptor beta chains below, sequenced in a study of Ad26.COV2.S vaccination and SARS-CoV-2 variants. Treatment: 15 to 20 received Ad26.COV2.S at low or high dose, single or two shots; 5 received placebo; per-sample allocation not given. The samples were gathered on day 63 after the first injection of vaccine or placebo. Method: immunoSEQ multiplex PCR; TCRdb's copy keeps in-frame clones and lacks some. The table includes 200,000 to 300,000 clones, approximately 90% detected once. Specimen: peripheral blood, collected in a trial of Ad26.COV2.S vaccine versus placebo. Source of these receptors: a person aged 18-65 years who received the Ad26.COV2.S COVID-19 vaccine or a placebo.

The genes are TRBV18 and TRBJ1-2; perhaps TRBD1 as D (6 bases). Deletions cut 0 bases from V and 4 bases from J, with 15 bases between. Germline V CDR1 and CDR2: KGHSH, LQKENI. The CDR3 runs to 16 residues. The CDR3 protein is CASSPPVGRGVYGYTF. The CDR3 DNA reads TGTGCCAGCTCACCACCGGTTGGCAGGGGCGTCTATGGCTACACCTTC.

The V call is TRBV27, the J call TRBJ2-7, with 9 bases lining up with TRBD1. J lost 5 bases, V lost 3 bases, and 5 bases had no gene match. CDR3 length equals 14 residues. CDR1 MNHEY and CDR2 SMNVEV come from the germline V gene (reference sequence). CDR3 residues: CASSFVQGADEQYF. Here the CDR3 DNA reads TGTGCCAGCAGTTTCGTACAGGGGGCGGACGAGCAGTACTTC.

The chain couples TRBV3-1 (or the pseudogene TRBV3-2) to TRBJ2-7, with 9 bases that match TRBD1. CDR1 and CDR2 (germline): LGHDT, YNNKEL (reference sequence). CDR3 length: 18 residues. V gave up 4 bases and J gave up 4 bases; unmatched junction bases: 17. The CDR3 sequence: CASSRPNNGTGGQYEQYF. Written as DNA, the CDR3 is TGTGCCAGCAGCCGTCCAAACAACGGAACAGGGGGCCAGTACGAGCAGTACTTC.

The rearrangement links TRBV4-1 to TRBJ1-2, with D unclear. Germline V CDR1 and CDR2: MGHRA, YSYEKL. Trimming removed 0 bases at V and 8 bases at J, with 13 bases between. The CDR3 consists of 14 residues. The CDR3 coding sequence is TGCGCCAGCAGCCAAGATGGATTGCTGGGAGGCTACACCTTC. Amino acid sequence: CASSQDGLLGGYTF.

The V call is TRBV6-5, the J call TRBJ2-2; D is uncertain. Trimming removed 0 bases at V and 1 base at J, with 9 bases between. The CDR3 loop spans 16 amino acids. The germline CDR1 and CDR2 sequences are MNHEY and SVGAGI. The CDR3 DNA follows: TGTGCCAGCAGTTACTCTTCCCTGAGGAACACCGGGGAGCTGTTTTTT. Amino acid sequence: CASSYSSLRNTGELFF.

The rearrangement links TRBV30 to TRBJ1-2, with 11 nucleotides matching TRBD1. The CDR3 length is 14 residues. After removal of 2 bases from V and 7 bases from J, the junction contained 6 bases not matched to a gene. Germline V gene lookup returns CDR1 GTSNPN and CDR2 SVGIG (reference sequence). The CDR3 region is CAWSQPGTGGGYTF. In DNA, the CDR3 is TGTGCCTGGAGTCAGCCCGGGACAGGGGGTGGCTACACCTTC.

The rearrangement joins TRBV9 to TRBJ1-5; D remains ambiguous. The CDR3 consists of 14 residues. Germline CDR1 is SGDLS and CDR2 is YYNGEE. The V end lost 3 bases, the J end lost 1 base, and 8 bases lay between the germline ends. The CDR3 DNA reads as TGTGCCAGCAGCGATTCTTGGAGCAATCAGCCCCAGCATTTT. Amino acid sequence: CASSDSWSNQPQHF.

V usage is TRBV7-9 and J usage is TRBJ1-1; 7 bases match TRBD1. CDR1 and CDR2 from the germline V gene are SEHNR and FQNEAQ (reference sequence). The CDR3 totals 15 residues. Losses at the gene ends were 4 bases for V and 1 base for J; bases not matched to a gene: 6. Written as DNA, the CDR3 is TGTGCCAGCAGCTCCCACAGGGGAACGAACACTGAAGCTTTCTTT. The encoded protein is CASSSHRGTNTEAFF. Variable domain in full (rest from reference TRBV7-9 and TRBJ1-1): DTGVSQNPRHKITKRGQNVTFRCDPISEHNRLYWYRQTLGQGPEFLTYFQNEAQLEKSRLLSDRFSAERPKGSFSTLEIQRTEQGDSAMYLCASSSHRGTNTEAFFGQGTRLTVV.

This sequence joins TRBV28 and TRBJ2-7; 7 nucleotides match TRBD1. V shed 8 bases, J shed 4 bases, and the junction held 5 bases outside the gene matches. The germline gives CDR1 MDHEN, CDR2 SYDVKM. The CDR3 contains 12 residues. CDR3 loop: CASRDRPYEQYF. CDR3 in DNA: TGTGCCAGCCGGGACAGACCTTACGAGCAGTACTTC.

The V call is TRBV6-2 or TRBV6-3, the J call TRBJ1-1; weak D call: TRBD1 (5 bases). Germline values: CDR1 MNHEY, CDR2 SVGEGT. Trimming removed 4 bases from V and 5 bases from J, with 20 bases in between. This CDR3 is 16 amino acids long. CDR3 nucleotides: TGTGCCAGCAGTTCCTTTCGGTTTCGGGACCGTACTGAAGCTTTCTTT. As protein: CASSSFRFRDRTEAFF.

The CDR3 coding sequence is TGTGCCACCAGCAGAGATTCGCACCACACAGATACGCAGTATTTT. Amino acids: CATSRDSHHTDTQYF. This chain connects TRBV15 to TRBJ2-3, with no clear D. The CDR3 is 15 residues long. Germline CDR1 LNHNV, CDR2 YYDKDF (reference sequence). V dropped 0 bases and J dropped 2 bases, with 9 bases sitting between them. Full variable domain (rest looked up from reference TRBV15 and TRBJ2-3): DAMVIQNPRYQVTQFGKPVTLSCSQTLNHNVMYWYQQKSSQAPKLLFHYYDKDFNNEADTPDNFQSRRPNTSFCFLDIRSPGLGDTAMYLCATSRDSHHTDTQYFGPGTRLTVL.

This clone was seen only once. J is TRBJ2-7 and V is TRBV4-2; TRBD2 agrees at 13 bases. The CDR3 has 19 residues. The V and J ends lost 2 bases and 3 bases, in that order; junction bases with no gene match: 13. Germline lookup yields CDR1 LGHNA and CDR2 YNFKEQ. CDR3 amino acids: CASSQQLAGGAGGFYEQYF. The CDR3, as DNA: TGTGCCAGCAGCCAACAACTAGCGGGGGGGGCTGGGGGCTTCTACGAGCAGTACTTC.

The V gene is TRBV11-3, the J gene TRBJ2-1, with a tentative D call TRBD1 (5 bases). With 2 bases removed from V and 4 bases from J, the gap between germline ends came to 15 bases. CDR3 length: 16 residues. From germline, CDR1 is SGHNT and CDR2 YENEEA. DNA of the CDR3: TGTGCCAGCAGCTTAAAAAGGGCAGGGCGGTACAATGAGCAGTTCTTC. Its translation is CASSLKRAGRYNEQFF.

This chain links TRBV5-4 with TRBJ2-7, with TRBD1 as a possible D gene (6 bases). Between the trimmed V and J ends, which lost 0 bases and 7 bases, there was a span of 17 bases. Germline V lookup: CDR1 SGHNT, CDR2 YYREEE (reference sequence). The CDR3 has 15 amino acids. DNA for the CDR3: TGTGCCAGCAGCTTGGGAGGACAGCCAAGGGAGGAGCAGTACTTC. This gives the protein CASSLGGQPREEQYF.

In this sample, this clone turned up a few times. CDR3 nucleotides: TGTGCCAGTAGTAGCGGGGGGCCGTCCTACGAGCAGTACTTC. It encodes CASSSGGPSYEQYF. The chain recombines TRBV19 with TRBJ2-7, with 8 bases matching TRBD2. This CDR3 comprises 14 residues. Germline V CDR1 and CDR2: LNHDA, SQIVND (reference sequence). After removal of 4 bases from V and 1 base from J, the junction contained 3 bases not matched to a gene.

Here the CDR3 reads CASSRDRANTGELFF. In DNA, the CDR3 is TGTGCCAGCAGTCGGGACAGGGCGAACACCGGGGAGCTGTTTTTT. The chain carries TRBV11-1 and TRBJ2-2; TRBD1 aligns across 9 bases. The length of the CDR3 is 15 residues. CDR1 SGHAT and CDR2 FQDESV come from the germline V gene (reference sequence). V shed 6 bases and J 0 bases; nucleotides not matched to a gene: 2.

V is TRBV12-5 and J is TRBJ2-2; TRBD1 matches 7 bases. The CDR3 is 19 residues long. CDR1 is LGHNT, CDR2 FRNRAP, per germline. The ends lost 0 bases at V and 2 bases at J; junction bases unmatched: 12. The DNA of the CDR3 is TGTGCTAGTGGTTTGGTACTGAGCGGACAGGCAGTAAACACCGGGGAGCTGTTTTTT. It yields the protein CASGLVLSGQAVNTGELFF.

V is TRBV6-4 and J is TRBJ2-2; 7 bases are a match to TRBD2. This CDR3 is 16 amino acids long. V shed 2 bases and J 0 bases; nucleotides not matched to a gene: 3. Germline V gene data show CDR1 as MRHNA and CDR2 as SNTAGT. The CDR3 DNA follows: TGTGCCAGCAGTGACGATGCGGGAGCGAACACCGGGGAGCTGTTTTTT. This sequence encodes CASSDDAGANTGELFF.

The chain is built from TRBV7-9 and TRBJ2-1; D is perhaps TRBD2 (5 bases). The CDR3 covers 15 residues. V was shortened by 6 bases and J by 6 bases, with 18 bases between the two germline ends. Germline V CDR1 and CDR2: SEHNR, FQNEAQ (reference sequence). This CDR3 is CASSSRAVISNEQFF. CDR3 bases: TGTGCCAGCAGTTCGCGGGCTGTAATTTCCAATGAGCAGTTCTTC.

The rearrangement links TRBV30 to TRBJ1-2; D unresolved. The ends were cut back, 7 bases at V and 5 bases at J, with 14 bases in the middle. This CDR3 comprises 12 residues. CDR1 is GTSNPN, CDR2 SVGIG, per germline (reference sequence). The CDR3: CAYDKREYGYTF. CDR3 DNA: TGTGCCTACGATAAGCGGGAATATGGCTACACCTTC.

In this sample, this clone turned up once. The J gene is TRBJ1-2, the V gene TRBV9; 9 nucleotides align to TRBD1. The J segment lost 5 bases and the V segment lost 4 bases, leaving 21 bases of the junction unmatched. In germline, CDR1 is SGDLS, CDR2 YYNGEE. The CDR3 is 19 residues long. The DNA for the CDR3 is TGTGCCAGCAGCCCTACGGGACAGGGAAGTTACGTGAGGCGTTATGGCTACACCTTC. Translation gives CASSPTGQGSYVRRYGYTF.